The 16 T cell receptor beta chains in this list originate from one sample, sequenced in a study of T cell clones after liver transplantation. TCRdb keeps only in-frame clones here, not all; method: immunoSEQ multiplex PCR. This sample has around 100,000 clones, with about 86% found just once. The input for sequencing was CD4+ T cells from blood, taken around 48 months after liver transplant. The receptors here all came from a human patient who received a liver transplant. Some T cells could come from the graft donor.

The J gene is TRBJ2-1, the V gene TRBV7-9, with 8 bases aligning to TRBD2. CDR1 is SEHNR, CDR2 FQNEAQ, per germline (reference sequence). Trimming cost V 11 bases and J 4 bases; bases outside gene matches: 10. This CDR3 has 14 residues. The CDR3 spells CAAVPRGGYNEQFF. The DNA of the CDR3 is TGTGCCGCGGTCCCCCGGGGGGGTTACAATGAGCAGTTCTTC. Full variable domain (rest looked up from reference TRBV7-9 and TRBJ2-1): DTGVSQNPRHKITKRGQNVTFRCDPISEHNRLYWYRQTLGQGPEFLTYFQNEAQLEKSRLLSDRFSAERPKGSFSTLEIQRTEQGDSAMYLCAAVPRGGYNEQFFGPGTRLTVL.

The chain joins TRBV7-2 to TRBJ2-7; TRBD2 aligns across 8 bases. CDR1 and CDR2 from the germline V gene are SGHTA and FQGNSA. With V trimmed by 5 bases and J by 6 bases, 12 bases remained unmatched. The CDR3 loop spans 15 amino acids. The CDR3 nucleotides are TGTGCCAGCAGCCGTTGGCTAGCGGGTATAAGCGAGCAGTACTTC. Encoded protein: CASSRWLAGISEQYF.

The J gene is TRBJ1-1, the V gene TRBV4-2, with 7 bases lining up with TRBD1. The germline V gene encodes CDR1 LGHNA and CDR2 YNFKEQ. Trimming cost V 3 bases and J 0 bases; bases outside gene matches: 7. The CDR3 consists of 16 residues. CDR3 nucleotide sequence: TGTGCCAGCAGCCAGGGGACAGTCACAATGAACACTGAAGCTTTCTTT. Protein product: CASSQGTVTMNTEAFF.

The chain carries TRBV5-6 and TRBJ2-7; D possibly matches TRBD1 or TRBD2 (5 bases each). From germline, CDR1 is SGHDT and CDR2 YYEEEE. The CDR3 runs 16 residues. V lost 2 bases to trimming and J lost 6 bases, with 21 bases between them. For the CDR3, the DNA is TGTGCCAGCAGCTTAGGATATGGGCTTCAGAGGGGCGAGCAGTACTTC. As protein: CASSLGYGLQRGEQYF.

CDR3 amino acids: CASSYTGTSATSSSYNEQFF. The CDR3 DNA follows: TGTGCCAGTAGTTACACCGGGACTAGCGCCACCTCGAGCTCCTACAATGAGCAGTTCTTC. V usage is TRBV19 and J usage is TRBJ2-1, with 10 bases lining up with TRBD2. Trimming cost V 5 bases and J 0 bases; bases outside gene matches: 16. The CDR3 consists of 20 residues. Looked up from germline, CDR1 is LNHDA and CDR2 is SQIVND (reference sequence).

This clone was seen just once. The chain is built from TRBV7-2 and TRBJ1-6, with 8 bases fitting TRBD1. The CDR3 is 16 amino acids. From germline, CDR1 is SGHTA and CDR2 FQGNSA. After removal of 3 bases from V and 6 bases from J, the junction contained 7 bases not matched to a gene. As DNA, the CDR3 is TGTGCCAGCAGCTTTACAGGGGGGCAATTTAATTCACCCCTCCACTTT. This translates into CASSFTGGQFNSPLHF.

The chain carries TRBV6-6 and TRBJ2-5, with D maybe TRBD1 (6 bases). TRBJ2-7 explains the end of the DNA better; the J call may be wrong. Germline V gene lookup returns CDR1 MNHNY and CDR2 SVGAGI (reference sequence). This CDR3 is built from 14 residues. CDR3 in DNA: TGTGCCAGCTCCCTACAAGGACAGACCTACGAGCAGTACTTC. Translated, it gives CASSLQGQTYEQYF.

This clone was detected only a few times. Sequence at one end of the junction differs from germline and may be a read error. The chain employs TRBV7-2 and TRBJ1-5, with D hard to call. This CDR3 region has 13 residues. Germline V lookup: CDR1 SGHTA, CDR2 FQGNSA. The CDR3 coding sequence is TGTGCCAGCAGCTTAGACAGCAGTCAGCCCCAGCATTTT. Its protein product is CASSLDSSQPQHF.

This clone was seen a handful of times. The chain uses TRBV18 and TRBJ1-1; D unresolved. This CDR3 spans 13 amino acids. With 6 bases removed from V and 5 bases from J, the gap between germline ends came to 13 bases. In germline, CDR1 is KGHSH, CDR2 LQKENI. In DNA form, the CDR3 reads TGTGCCAGCTCCCAGTCGGCGGGGACTGAAGCTTTCTTT. Amino acid sequence: CASSQSAGTEAFF.

The rearrangement links TRBV7-2 to TRBJ2-7; D may be TRBD1 or TRBD2 (5 bases each). V dropped 1 base and J dropped 0 bases, with 10 bases sitting between them. Germline CDR1 and CDR2: SGHTA and FQGNSA. This CDR3 region has 15 residues. For the CDR3, the DNA is TGTGCCAGCAGCTTAGACGGGGCATCCTCCTACGAGCAGTACTTC. Translating it yields CASSLDGASSYEQYF.

This sequence joins TRBV19 and TRBJ2-6; D call uncertain. CDR1 and CDR2 from the germline V gene are LNHDA and SQIVND (reference sequence). V was trimmed by 7 bases and J by 0 bases, leaving 10 bases between them. CDR3 length: 15 amino acids. The CDR3 DNA reads TGTGCCAGTACCTTGAAGGGCTCTGGGGCCAACGTCCTGACTTTC. Translating it yields CASTLKGSGANVLTF. Together with reference TRBV19 and TRBJ2-6, the CDR3 gives the full variable domain: DGGITQSPKYLFRKEGQNVTLSCEQNLNHDAMYWYRQDPGQGLRLIYYSQIVNDFQKGDIAEGYSVSREKKESFPLTVTSAQKNPTAFYLCASTLKGSGANVLTFGAGSRLTVL.

The V and J genes are TRBV9 and TRBJ2-6; unclear D gene. The CDR3 is 15 amino acids. Germline values: CDR1 SGDLS, CDR2 YYNGEE. Between the trimmed V and J ends, which lost 0 bases and 0 bases, there was a span of 4 bases. CDR3 loop: CASSVGSSGANVLTF. The CDR3 DNA sequence: TGTGCCAGCAGCGTAGGGAGCTCTGGGGCCAACGTCCTGACTTTC.

This clone was detected only once. V gene TRBV5-6 combines with J gene TRBJ1-5; 9 positions agree with TRBD1. V gave up 4 bases and J gave up 9 bases; unmatched junction bases: 20. Germline loops: CDR1 SGHDT, CDR2 YYEEEE. This CDR3 has 18 residues. The CDR3 nucleotides read TGTGCCAGCAGCCTCTGGACAGGGGATACCTATCCGGCTCGGCCCCAGCATTTT. Its translation: CASSLWTGDTYPARPQHF. The complete variable domain, with remaining parts taken from reference TRBV5-6 and TRBJ1-5, reads DAGVTQSPTHLIKTRGQQVTLRCSPKSGHDTVSWYQQALGQGPQFIFQYYEEEERQRGNFPDRFSGHQFPNYSSELNVNALLLGDSALYLCASSLWTGDTYPARPQHFGDGTRLSIL.

The chain has TRBV27 and TRBJ2-7; possible D gene TRBD2, 5 bases. Germline CDR1 reads MNHEY; CDR2 reads SMNVEV (reference sequence). V was trimmed by 6 bases and J by 3 bases, leaving 9 bases between them. The CDR3 runs to 12 residues. The CDR3 sequence is CASRGAYYEQYF. The CDR3 nucleotides are TGTGCCAGCAGGGGAGCCTACTACGAGCAGTACTTC.

This rearrangement joins TRBV30 to TRBJ1-1; no firm D call. The CDR3 contains 13 residues. The V gene's germline CDR1 is GTSNPN and CDR2 SVGIG (reference sequence). V was clipped by 3 bases and J by 2 bases, with 10 bases between them. The CDR3 reads CAWRDLGNTEAFF. The DNA of the CDR3 is TGTGCCTGGAGGGATTTAGGAAACACTGAAGCTTTCTTT.

V gene TRBV4-3 combines with J gene TRBJ1-1, with 10 bases aligning to TRBD1. The CDR3 runs 15 residues. CDR1 is LGHNA, CDR2 YSLEER, per germline. V shed 0 bases, J shed 7 bases, and the junction held 5 bases outside the gene matches. The CDR3 nucleotides are TGCGCCAGCAGCCAAGAATGGACAGGGGGTAATGAAGCTTTCTTT. It is translated as CASSQEWTGGNEAFF.